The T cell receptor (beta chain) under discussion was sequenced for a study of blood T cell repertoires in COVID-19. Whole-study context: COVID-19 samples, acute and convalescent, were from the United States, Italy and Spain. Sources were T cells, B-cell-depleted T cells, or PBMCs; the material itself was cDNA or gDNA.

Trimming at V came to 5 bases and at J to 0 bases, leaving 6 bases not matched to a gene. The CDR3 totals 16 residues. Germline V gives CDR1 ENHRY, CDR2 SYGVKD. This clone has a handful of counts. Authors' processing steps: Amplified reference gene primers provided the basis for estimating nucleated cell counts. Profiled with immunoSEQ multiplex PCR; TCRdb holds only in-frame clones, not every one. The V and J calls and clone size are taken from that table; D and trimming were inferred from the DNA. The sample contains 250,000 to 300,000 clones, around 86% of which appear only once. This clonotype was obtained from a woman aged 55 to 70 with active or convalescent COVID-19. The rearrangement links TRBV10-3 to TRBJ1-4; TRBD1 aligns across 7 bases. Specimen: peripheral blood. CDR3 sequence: CAISRQGFATNEKLFF. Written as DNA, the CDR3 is TGTGCCATCAGTCGACAGGGTTTCGCAACTAATGAAAAACTGTTTTTT.